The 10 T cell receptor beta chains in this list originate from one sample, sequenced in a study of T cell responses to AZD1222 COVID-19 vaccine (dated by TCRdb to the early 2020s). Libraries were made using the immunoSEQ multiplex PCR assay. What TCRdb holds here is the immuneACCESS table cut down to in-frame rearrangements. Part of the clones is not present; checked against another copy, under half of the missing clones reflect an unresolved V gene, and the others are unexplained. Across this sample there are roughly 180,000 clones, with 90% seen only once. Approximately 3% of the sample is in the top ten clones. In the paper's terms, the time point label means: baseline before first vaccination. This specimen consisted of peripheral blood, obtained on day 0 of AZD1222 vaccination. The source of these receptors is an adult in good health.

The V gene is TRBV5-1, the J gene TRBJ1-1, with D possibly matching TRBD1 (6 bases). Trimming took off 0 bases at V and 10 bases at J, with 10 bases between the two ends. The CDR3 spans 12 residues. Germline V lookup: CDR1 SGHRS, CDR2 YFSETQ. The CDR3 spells CASSLVGRGAFF. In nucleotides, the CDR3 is TGCGCCAGCAGCTTGGTGGGCAGGGGAGCTTTCTTT.

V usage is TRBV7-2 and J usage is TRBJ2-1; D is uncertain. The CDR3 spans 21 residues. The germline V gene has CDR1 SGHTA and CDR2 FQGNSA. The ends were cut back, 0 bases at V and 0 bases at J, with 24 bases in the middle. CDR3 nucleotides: TGTGCCAGCAGCTTAGCCCTGGGCTCTTTTGCAGCGAGAGGCTCCTACAATGAGCAGTTCTTC. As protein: CASSLALGSFAARGSYNEQFF.

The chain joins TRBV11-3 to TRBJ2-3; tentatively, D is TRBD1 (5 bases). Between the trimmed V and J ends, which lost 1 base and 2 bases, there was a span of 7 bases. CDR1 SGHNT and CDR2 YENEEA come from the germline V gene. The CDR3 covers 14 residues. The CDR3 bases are TGTGCCAGCAGCTTAGGGGGCGTCACAGATACGCAGTATTTT. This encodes CASSLGGVTDTQYF.

The DNA for the CDR3 is TGTGCCAGCTCACCTATAGCGGGCGCCGGCAACAATGAGCAGTTCTTC. As protein: CASSPIAGAGNNEQFF. The chain recombines TRBV18 with TRBJ2-1, with 7 bases fitting TRBD2. Germline-derived CDR1 and CDR2 are KGHSH and LQKENI. The CDR3 covers 16 residues. V lost 3 bases and J lost 5; bases outside the gene matches: 10.

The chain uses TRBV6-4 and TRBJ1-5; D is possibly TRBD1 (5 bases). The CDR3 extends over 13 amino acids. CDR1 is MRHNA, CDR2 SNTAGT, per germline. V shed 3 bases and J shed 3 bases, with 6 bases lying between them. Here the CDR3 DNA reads TGTGCCAGCAGTGAAGGGGTCAATCAGCCCCAGCATTTT. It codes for CASSEGVNQPQHF.

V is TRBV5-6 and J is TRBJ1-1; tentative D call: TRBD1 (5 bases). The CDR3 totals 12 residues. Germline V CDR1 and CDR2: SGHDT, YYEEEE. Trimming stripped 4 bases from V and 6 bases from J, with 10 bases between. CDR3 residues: CASSRRGPEAFF. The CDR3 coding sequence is TGTGCCAGCAGCCGGCGGGGACCTGAAGCTTTCTTT.

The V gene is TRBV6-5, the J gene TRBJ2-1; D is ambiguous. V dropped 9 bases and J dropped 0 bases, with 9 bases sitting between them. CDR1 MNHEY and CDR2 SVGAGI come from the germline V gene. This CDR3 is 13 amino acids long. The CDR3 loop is CASQRNSYNEQFF. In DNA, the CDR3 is TGTGCCAGTCAGCGCAACTCCTACAATGAGCAGTTCTTC.

The CDR3 loop reads CASSSWRRRNQPQHF. The CDR3 DNA sequence: TGTGCCAGCAGCTCCTGGAGAAGGCGCAATCAGCCCCAGCATTTT. This chain connects TRBV7-3 to TRBJ1-5, with D hard to call. Between the trimmed V and J ends, which lost 4 bases and 2 bases, there was a span of 12 bases. Germline V gene data show CDR1 as SGHTA and CDR2 as FQGTGA. This CDR3 is built from 15 residues. Filled out from reference TRBV7-3 and TRBJ1-5, the complete variable domain reads GAGVSQTPSNKVTEKGKYVELRCDPISGHTALYWYRQSLGQGPEFLIYFQGTGAADDSGLPNDRFFAVRPEGSVSTLKIQRTERGDSAVYLCASSSWRRRNQPQHFGDGTRLSIL.

This CDR3 is CATSRGGRQETQYF. The CDR3 coding sequence is TGTGCCACCAGCAGAGGGGGTAGGCAAGAGACCCAGTACTTC. The gene calls are TRBV15 and TRBJ2-5; no reliable D call. Germline CDR1 is LNHNV and CDR2 is YYDKDF (reference sequence). This CDR3 has 14 amino acids. Trimming pared 1 base from V and 2 bases from J, leaving 8 bases between.

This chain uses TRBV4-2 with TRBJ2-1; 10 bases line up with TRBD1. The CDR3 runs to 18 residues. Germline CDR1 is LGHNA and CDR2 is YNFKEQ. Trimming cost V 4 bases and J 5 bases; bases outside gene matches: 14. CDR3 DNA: TGTGCCAGCAGCCCGGGACAGGGGATGTTTATGACTAACAATGAGCAGTTCTTC. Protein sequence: CASSPGQGMFMTNNEQFF.